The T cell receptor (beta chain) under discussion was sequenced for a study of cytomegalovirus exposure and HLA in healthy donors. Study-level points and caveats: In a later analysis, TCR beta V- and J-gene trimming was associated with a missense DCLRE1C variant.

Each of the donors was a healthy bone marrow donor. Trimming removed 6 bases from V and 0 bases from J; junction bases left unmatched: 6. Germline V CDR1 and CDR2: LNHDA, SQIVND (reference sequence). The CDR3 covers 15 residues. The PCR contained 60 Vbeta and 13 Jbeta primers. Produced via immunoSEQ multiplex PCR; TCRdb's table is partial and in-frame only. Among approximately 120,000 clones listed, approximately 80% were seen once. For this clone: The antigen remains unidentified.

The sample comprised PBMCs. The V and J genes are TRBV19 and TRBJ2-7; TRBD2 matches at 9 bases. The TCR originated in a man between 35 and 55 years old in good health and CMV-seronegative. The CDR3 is CASRTIAGDSYEQYF. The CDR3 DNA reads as TGTGCCAGTAGAACGATAGCGGGGGACTCCTACGAGCAGTACTTC.